This entry describes one T cell receptor (beta chain). Its antigen is undetermined. TCRdb reprocessed the 5' RACE reads via MiXCR and lists one record per CDR3 protein. In the table there are 500,000 to 650,000 distinct CDR3 sequences, approximately 20% of which are singletons. Germline V CDR1 and CDR2: SNHLY, FYNNEI. The CDR3 is made up of 14 amino acids. Trimming stripped 9 bases from V and 1 base from J, with 15 bases between. This entry comes from a study of identical twins. The study's findings and limits: Sequences that were out-of-frame, alpha and twin-shared displayed an excess of low generation probability. The degree of excess twin sharing was weaker in beta out-of-frame sequences.

These records were also assigned to another study, of yellow fever vaccine responses in identical twins.

The receptor's source is a woman aged 18 to 35 in good health. This chain connects TRBV2 to TRBJ2-5, with D hard to call. Sequenced sample: CD4+ T cells sorted from blood. For the CDR3, the DNA is TGTGCCAGTATGGGCAGATTCCTCCAAGAGACCCAGTACTTC. It translates to CASMGRFLQETQYF.